The 10 T cell receptor beta chains below come from one sample, sequenced in a study of blood T cell repertoires in COVID-19. The repertoire was sequenced with immunoSEQ multiplex PCR; TCRdb's copy has only in-frame clones and lacks some. Of around 150,000 clones in the sample, 80% to 90% were seen once. The sequencing input was peripheral blood. Receptors were obtained from a man aged 35 to 55 with acute or convalescent COVID-19.

This clone appeared once. The junction differs from germline at one of its ends, possibly a read error. The chain combines TRBV6-5 with TRBJ1-5; D ambiguous. The CDR3 is 12 amino acids. Germline CDR1 reads MNHEY; CDR2 reads SVGAGI. CDR3 coding DNA: TGTGCCAGCAGTGACTCTTCCGGGCCCCAGCATTTT. Translation gives CASSDSSGPQHF.

The chain joins TRBV30 to TRBJ1-2, with 8 positions matching TRBD1. CDR3 length: 14 residues. The ends lost 0 bases at V and 4 bases at J; junction bases unmatched: 4. Germline values: CDR1 GTSNPN, CDR2 SVGIG (reference sequence). The CDR3 nucleotides read TGTGCCTGGAGTGTACAGGGGGGGACCTATGGCTACACCTTC. Translated: CAWSVQGGTYGYTF.

This clone was found once. The chain combines TRBV5-1 with TRBJ1-6; the D is unclear. CDR1 and CDR2 (germline): SGHRS, YFSETQ. Trimming cost V 5 bases and J 7 bases, with 19 bases left between them. The CDR3 runs 16 residues. The CDR3 region has the DNA TGCGCCAGCAGGCCTACTGACGGGAACCCGAATTCACCCCTCCACTTT. Amino acids: CASRPTDGNPNSPLHF.

This clone was recorded a few times. This chain joins TRBV4-3 and TRBJ2-7, with a possible D match to TRBD2 (6 bases). The CDR3 has 15 amino acids. V was clipped by 1 base and J by 4 bases, with 14 bases between them. Germline CDR1 LGHNA, CDR2 YSLEER. CDR3 bases: TGCGCCAGCAGCCAAGTGGTGGGAGGAACGTACGAGCAGTACTTC. Protein: CASSQVVGGTYEQYF.

The chain has TRBV15 and TRBJ2-1, with TRBD2 matching 7 bases. CDR1 is LNHNV and CDR2 is YYDKDF in the germline V gene (reference sequence). V gave up 0 bases and J gave up 13 bases; unmatched junction bases: 3. The CDR3 contains 12 residues. The CDR3 spells CATSRDTGGQFF. The CDR3 DNA reads as TGTGCCACCAGCAGAGATACGGGGGGACAGTTCTTC.

The chain has TRBV9 and TRBJ1-2; the D is unclear. V lost 0 bases to trimming and J lost 8 bases, with 14 bases between them. Germline CDR1 is SGDLS and CDR2 is YYNGEE. The CDR3 totals 14 residues. The CDR3 protein is CASSVERHPGGYTF. CDR3 DNA sequence: TGTGCCAGCAGCGTAGAGAGGCATCCCGGGGGCTACACCTTC.

CDR3 nucleotides: TGCGCCAGCAGCTTGGGGGACAGGGGAACTGAAGCTTTCTTT. The encoded protein is CASSLGDRGTEAFF. This chain connects TRBV5-1 to TRBJ1-1; 10 bases map to TRBD1. Trimming took 0 bases from V and 5 from J; bases not matched to a gene: 1. The V gene's germline CDR1 is SGHRS and CDR2 YFSETQ. The CDR3 runs to 14 residues.

As regards this clone: Other nucleotide sequences in the sample specify the same CDR3. The chain carries TRBV5-1 and TRBJ1-1; 8 bases align to TRBD1. Germline CDR1 and CDR2: SGHRS and YFSETQ. V lost 2 bases and J lost 4; bases outside the gene matches: 4. The CDR3 totals 14 residues. CDR3 loop: CASSLQGGGTEAFF. Here the CDR3 DNA reads TGCGCCAGCAGCTTACAGGGGGGCGGCACTGAAGCTTTCTTT. Filled out from reference TRBV5-1 and TRBJ1-1, the complete variable domain reads KAGVTQTPRYLIKTRGQQVTLSCSPISGHRSVSWYQQTPGQGLQFLFEYFSETQRNKGNFPGRFSGRQFSNSRSEMNVSTLELGDSALYLCASSLQGGGTEAFFGQGTRLTVV.

V and J are TRBV29-1 and TRBJ2-3; perhaps TRBD1 as D (5 bases). This CDR3 contains 18 residues. Germline V gene sequence: CDR1 SQVTM, CDR2 ANQGSEA. Trimming pared 5 bases from V and 4 bases from J, leaving 28 bases between. CDR3 bases: TGCAGCGTTCAGGGCGGAAGGTCTCCACGGGTCTGGTCAGATACGCAGTATTTT. Its protein product is CSVQGGRSPRVWSDTQYF.

Concerning this clone itself: This same CDR3 is encoded by further DNA sequences in the sample. The chain is built from TRBV11-3 and TRBJ2-3, with unresolved D. This CDR3 is 14 amino acids long. The ends were cut back, 2 bases at V and 0 bases at J, with 6 bases in the middle. Germline CDR1 is SGHNT and CDR2 is YENEEA. CDR3 sequence: CASSLTTSTDTQYF. CDR3 in DNA: TGTGCCAGCAGCTTAACTACCAGCACAGATACGCAGTATTTT.